These 21 T cell receptor beta chains were sequenced from one sample in a study of pediatric ulcerative colitis. Rectal tissue came from one to two pinch biopsies taken at colonoscopy. Here immunoSEQ multiplex PCR was the method, and the copy in TCRdb shows in-frame clones only, minus some. The sample lists roughly 49,000 clones, 78% occurring once. Material for sequencing was gut tissue. The receptors here all came from a girl aged 5-17 years with moderate ulcerative colitis.

The rearrangement uses TRBV10-3 and TRBJ1-1; D perhaps matches TRBD1 (5 bases). The length of the CDR3 is 13 residues. Between the trimmed V and J ends, which lost 3 bases and 4 bases, there was a span of 9 bases. The germline gives CDR1 ENHRY, CDR2 SYGVKD. In DNA form, the CDR3 reads TGTGCCATCAGTGAACAAGGGGCCACTGAAGCTTTCTTT. As protein: CAISEQGATEAFF.

V is TRBV11-2 and J is TRBJ2-1, with 7 nucleotides matching TRBD2. With 4 bases clipped from V and 7 bases from J, the junction kept 7 bases outside the gene matches. Germline CDR1 reads SGHAT; CDR2 reads FQNNGV. The CDR3 is made up of 14 amino acids. CDR3 sequence (DNA): TGTGCCAGCAGCTATACGGGAGGAGTAAATGAGCAGTTCTTC. Translation: CASSYTGGVNEQFF.

The CDR3 bases are TGTGCCAGCAGTCCACCCGGGACAGGTAATAGGAATGAGCAGTTCTTC. Protein product: CASSPPGTGNRNEQFF. This rearrangement joins TRBV28 to TRBJ2-1, with TRBD1 matching over 8 bases. The J segment lost 7 bases and the V segment lost 5 bases, leaving 13 bases of the junction unmatched. Germline CDR1 reads MDHEN; CDR2 reads SYDVKM. The CDR3 sequence is 16 residues long.

The chain links TRBV5-5 to TRBJ2-2; no reliable D call. The germline CDR1 and CDR2 sequences are SGHKS and YYEKEE (reference sequence). The CDR3 has 14 residues. The V end was cut by 4 bases, the J end by 2 bases, with 9 bases between. The chain's CDR3 is CASSHGPNTGELFF. As DNA, the CDR3 is TGTGCCAGCAGCCATGGACCAAACACCGGGGAGCTGTTTTTT. Full variable domain (missing parts from reference TRBV5-5 and TRBJ2-2): DAGVTQSPTHLIKTRGQQVTLRCSPISGHKSVSWYQQVLGQGPQFIFQYYEKEERGRGNFPDRFSARQFPNYSSELNVNALLLGDSALYLCASSHGPNTGELFFGEGSRLTVL.

This rearrangement joins TRBV7-2 to TRBJ1-6; TRBD1 matches 8 bases. Per the germline V gene, CDR1 is SGHTA and CDR2 is FQGNSA. The length of the CDR3 is 14 residues. V dropped 5 bases and J dropped 8; count of bases not matched to a gene: 5. In DNA, the CDR3 is TGTGCCAGCAGCCCGGACAGGGAATATTCACCCCTCCACTTT. Protein sequence: CASSPDREYSPLHF. Full variable domain (remainder filled in from reference TRBV7-2 and TRBJ1-6): GAGVSQSPSNKVTEKGKDVELRCDPISGHTALYWYRQSLGQGLEFLIYFQGNSAPDKSGLPSDRFSAERTGGSVSTLTIQRTQQEDSAVYLCASSPDREYSPLHFGNGTRLTVT.

The J gene is TRBJ2-1, the V gene TRBV4-1, with 7 bases that match TRBD2. This CDR3 comprises 17 residues. The ends lost 1 base at V and 2 bases at J; junction bases unmatched: 8. Germline loops: CDR1 MGHRA, CDR2 YSYEKL. Here the CDR3 reads CASSQAAGPTPYNEQFF. CDR3 sequence (DNA): TGCGCCAGCAGCCAAGCAGCGGGACCAACCCCCTACAATGAGCAGTTCTTC.

This chain uses TRBV2 with TRBJ2-1; no clear D. This CDR3 region has 15 residues. Deletions cut 9 bases from V and 6 bases from J, with 21 bases between. Germline CDR1 is SNHLY and CDR2 is FYNNEI. Written as DNA, the CDR3 is TGTGCCAGATCGGAGAGCCAACTCACTATCAATGAGCAGTTCTTC. This encodes CARSESQLTINEQFF.

CDR3 nucleotides: TGTGCCAGCAGCTTATCCAGGCAGGTCAATGAGCAGTTCTTC. It yields the protein CASSLSRQVNEQFF. The rearrangement links TRBV7-2 to TRBJ2-1; D remains ambiguous. Trimming pared 2 bases from V and 6 bases from J, leaving 11 bases between. This CDR3 has 14 amino acids. CDR1 and CDR2 (germline): SGHTA, FQGNSA.

This chain joins TRBV6-6 and TRBJ2-3, with D possibly matching TRBD1 (5 bases). V lost 5 bases and J lost 3, with 12 bases in between. Per germline, CDR1 MNHNY and CDR2 SVGAGI (reference sequence). The CDR3 totals 14 residues. Here the CDR3 DNA reads TGTGCCAGCAGTCCCTACCCAGGGACAGATACGCAGTATTTT. It is translated as CASSPYPGTDTQYF.

This clone was detected only a few times. The J gene is TRBJ2-3, the V gene TRBV11-2; no clear D. Germline V CDR1 and CDR2: SGHAT, FQNNGV. V lost 0 bases and J lost 0, with 4 bases in between. This CDR3 contains 14 residues. In DNA form, the CDR3 reads TGTGCCAGCAGCTTAGACATAAGCACAGATACGCAGTATTTT. Translating gives CASSLDISTDTQYF.

The V gene is TRBV11-3, the J gene TRBJ2-1; D remains ambiguous. This CDR3 has 14 residues. The ends were cut back, 3 bases at V and 3 bases at J, with 9 bases in the middle. Germline V gene lookup returns CDR1 SGHNT and CDR2 YENEEA. Written as DNA, the CDR3 is TGTGCCAGCAGCTTCAACAGCGTCTACAATGAGCAGTTCTTC. It translates to CASSFNSVYNEQFF.

The genes are TRBV5-6 and TRBJ1-6, with 8 bases lining up with TRBD1. The CDR3 is 16 amino acids. The germline V gene has CDR1 SGHDT and CDR2 YYEEEE. The V gene end was trimmed by 1 base and the J gene end by 6 bases; junction bases not matched to a gene: 6. The CDR3 region has the DNA TGTGCCAGCAGCTTGACAGGGGGAACCTTTAATTCACCCCTCCACTTT. It translates to CASSLTGGTFNSPLHF.

The rearrangement links TRBV5-4 to TRBJ2-1; D is uncertain. The V gene lost 4 bases and the J gene lost 8 bases, with 7 bases spanning the gap. Germline CDR1 SGHNT, CDR2 YYREEE (reference sequence). This CDR3 is 11 amino acids long. As DNA, the CDR3 is TGTGCCAGCAGCGGGTATCATGAGCAGTTCTTC. Amino acid sequence: CASSGYHEQFF.

The chain couples TRBV19 to TRBJ2-3, with a weak D call TRBD1 (6 bases). V lost 6 bases and J 2 bases, leaving 9 bases between the germline ends. The CDR3 has 13 amino acids. Germline V gives CDR1 LNHDA, CDR2 SQIVND (reference sequence). CDR3 protein: CASSRGFTDTQYF. CDR3 coding DNA: TGTGCCAGTAGCAGGGGATTCACAGATACGCAGTATTTT.

The chain carries TRBV4-2 and TRBJ1-1; D may be TRBD1 (5 bases). This CDR3 has 15 residues. Germline CDR1 LGHNA, CDR2 YNFKEQ. V was cut by 0 bases and J by 6 bases, with 14 bases left in between. The CDR3: CASSQDGQGRAEAFF. The DNA for the CDR3 is TGTGCCAGCAGCCAAGATGGTCAGGGAAGGGCTGAAGCTTTCTTT.

The gene calls are TRBV28 and TRBJ2-7; the D gene could be TRBD1 or TRBD2 (5 bases each). The CDR3 loop spans 13 amino acids. Germline-derived CDR1 and CDR2 are MDHEN and SYDVKM. The V end lost 4 bases, the J end lost 5 bases, and 12 bases lay between the germline ends. The CDR3 loop is CASSSGTLHEQYF. As DNA, the CDR3 is TGTGCCAGCAGTTCTGGGACGCTCCACGAGCAGTACTTC. The full variable domain, with the rest looked up from reference TRBV28 and TRBJ2-7, is DVKVTQSSRYLVKRTGEKVFLECVQDMDHENMFWYRQDPGLGLRLIYFSYDVKMKEKGDIPEGYSVSREKKERFSLILESASTNQTSMYLCASSSGTLHEQYFGPGTRLTVT.

The V gene is TRBV7-8, the J gene TRBJ1-1; D not certain. CDR1 is SGHVS and CDR2 is FQNEAQ in the germline V gene. V lost 3 bases, J lost 1 base, and 21 bases lay in between. There are 18 residues in the CDR3. The CDR3 nucleotides read TGTGCCAGCAGCTTTAAGTGGCGGGCAGGAGGAAAGAACACTGAAGCTTTCTTT. It encodes CASSFKWRAGGKNTEAFF.

This clone was counted a few times. V gene TRBV7-9 combines with J gene TRBJ2-4; 8 nucleotides line up with TRBD1. The CDR3 has 17 amino acids. In germline, CDR1 is SEHNR, CDR2 FQNEAQ (reference sequence). The V and J ends lost 2 bases and 5 bases, in that order; junction bases with no gene match: 11. CDR3 sequence reads: CASSLMVRTGPQNIQYF. The CDR3 DNA reads as TGTGCCAGCAGCTTAATGGTTCGGACAGGGCCTCAAAACATTCAGTACTTC.

This chain links TRBV5-1 with TRBJ2-6; the D is unclear. The CDR3 is made up of 15 amino acids. Germline V gives CDR1 SGHRS, CDR2 YFSETQ. V was shortened by 0 bases and J by 1 base, with 5 bases between the two germline ends. The CDR3 bases are TGCGCCAGCAGCTTGGGTCAGTCTGGGGCCAACGTCCTGACTTTC. This sequence encodes CASSLGQSGANVLTF.

The V gene is TRBV5-1, the J gene TRBJ2-5; D might be TRBD1 (6 bases). Judging by the DNA end, TRBJ2-7 fits better; the J call may be wrong. CDR1 and CDR2 from the germline V gene are SGHRS and YFSETQ. The CDR3 has 14 residues. CDR3 sequence reads: CASSPSTGSYEQYF. The DNA for the CDR3 is TGCGCCAGCAGCCCTAGCACAGGGTCCTACGAGCAGTACTTC.

This clone was counted a few times. The gene calls are TRBV2 and TRBJ1-2; no clear D gene. V was clipped by 5 bases and J by 1 base, with 11 bases between them. Germline-derived CDR1 and CDR2 are SNHLY and FYNNEI. The CDR3 extends over 14 amino acids. CDR3 protein: CASSSDFINYGYTF. For the CDR3, the DNA is TGTGCCAGCAGTTCAGACTTTATTAACTATGGCTACACCTTC.